This T cell receptor beta chain was identified in a study of cytotoxic CD8 clonotypes in ibrutinib-treated CLL. Across the whole study: 11 relapsed/refractory, about 14 treatment-naive; 17 IGHV unmutated. Study-wide results and limits: Sampling times differed between sustained-remission and progressing patients. Private clonotypes, not public ones, expanded at ibrutinib response.

In regard to this clone: The antigen remains undetermined. Other DNA sequences in the sample encode the same CDR3.

Deep sequencing aimed at 1 in 200,000 to 1 in 1 million T cells' resolution. Sequencing was performed with immunoSEQ multiplex PCR; in TCRdb, only in-frame clones are kept and a portion is missing. Of some 300,000 clones in the sample, just under 80% are singletons; the top ten hold over 5.5%. The CDR3 spans 15 residues. Germline V gene data show CDR1 as SGHNT and CDR2 as YYREEE (reference sequence). V gave up 0 bases and J gave up 0 bases, with 7 bases separating them. Here the sequenced sample was PBMCs, taken before ibrutinib treatment. This clonotype was sampled from a human donor with chronic lymphocytic leukemia. The V and J genes are TRBV5-4 and TRBJ1-3; no firm D call. CDR3 residues: CASSLGGTSGNTIYF. CDR3 bases: TGTGCCAGCAGCTTGGGGGGAACCTCTGGAAACACCATATATTTT.